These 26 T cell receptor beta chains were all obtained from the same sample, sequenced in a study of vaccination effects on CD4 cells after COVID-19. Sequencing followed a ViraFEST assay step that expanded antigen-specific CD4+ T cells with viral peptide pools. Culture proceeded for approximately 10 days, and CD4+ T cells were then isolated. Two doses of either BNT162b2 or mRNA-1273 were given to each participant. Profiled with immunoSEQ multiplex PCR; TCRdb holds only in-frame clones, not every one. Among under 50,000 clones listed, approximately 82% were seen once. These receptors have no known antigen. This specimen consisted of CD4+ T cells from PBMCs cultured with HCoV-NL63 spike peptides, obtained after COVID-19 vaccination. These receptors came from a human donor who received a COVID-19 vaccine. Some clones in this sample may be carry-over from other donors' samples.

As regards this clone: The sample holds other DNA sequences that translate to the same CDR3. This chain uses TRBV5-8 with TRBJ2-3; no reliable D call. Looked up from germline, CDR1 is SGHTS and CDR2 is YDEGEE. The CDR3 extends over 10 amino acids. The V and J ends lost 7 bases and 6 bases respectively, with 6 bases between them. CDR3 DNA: TGTGCCAGCCCTGGGGATACGCAGTATTTT. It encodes CASPGDTQYF.

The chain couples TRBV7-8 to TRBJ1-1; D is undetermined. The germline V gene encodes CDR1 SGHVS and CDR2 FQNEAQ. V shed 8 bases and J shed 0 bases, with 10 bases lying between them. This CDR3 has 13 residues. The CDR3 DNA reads TGTGCCAGCCTTCTGGGGTTGAACACTGAAGCTTTCTTT. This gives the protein CASLLGLNTEAFF.

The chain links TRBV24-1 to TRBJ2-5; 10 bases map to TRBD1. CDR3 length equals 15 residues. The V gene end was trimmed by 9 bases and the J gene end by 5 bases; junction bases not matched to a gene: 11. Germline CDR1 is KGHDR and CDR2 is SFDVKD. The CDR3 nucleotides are TGTGCCACCGCAACCGGGACAGGGGATGTGGAGACCCAGTACTTC. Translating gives CATATGTGDVETQYF.

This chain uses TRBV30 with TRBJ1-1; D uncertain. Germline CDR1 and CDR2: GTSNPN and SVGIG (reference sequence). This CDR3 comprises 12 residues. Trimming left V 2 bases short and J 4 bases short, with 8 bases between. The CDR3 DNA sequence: TGTGCCTGGAGTCCGGGGAGCACTGAAGCTTTCTTT. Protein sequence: CAWSPGSTEAFF.

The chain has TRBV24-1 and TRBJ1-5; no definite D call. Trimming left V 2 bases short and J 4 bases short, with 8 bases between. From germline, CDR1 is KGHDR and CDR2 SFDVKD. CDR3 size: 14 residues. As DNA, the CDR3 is TGTGCCACCAGTGATTCCCGGACGAATCAGCCCCAGCATTTT. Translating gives CATSDSRTNQPQHF.

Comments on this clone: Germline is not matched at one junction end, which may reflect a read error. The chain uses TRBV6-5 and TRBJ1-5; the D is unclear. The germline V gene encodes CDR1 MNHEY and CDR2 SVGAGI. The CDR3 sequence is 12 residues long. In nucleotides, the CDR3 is TGTGCCAGCAGTGACTCCAATCAGCCCCAGCATTTT. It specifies CASSDSNQPQHF.

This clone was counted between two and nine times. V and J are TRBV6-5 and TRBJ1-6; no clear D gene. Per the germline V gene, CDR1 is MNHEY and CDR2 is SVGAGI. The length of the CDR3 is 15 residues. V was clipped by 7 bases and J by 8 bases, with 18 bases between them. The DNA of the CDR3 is TGTGCCAGCATCGGATCAGCCGGGGTGGATTCACCCCTCCACTTT. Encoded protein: CASIGSAGVDSPLHF.

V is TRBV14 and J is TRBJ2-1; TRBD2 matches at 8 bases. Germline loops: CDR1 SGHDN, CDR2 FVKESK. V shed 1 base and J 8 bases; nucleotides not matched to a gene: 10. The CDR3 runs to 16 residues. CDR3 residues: CASSQVPGLGSDEQFF. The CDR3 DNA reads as TGTGCCAGCAGCCAAGTGCCGGGACTAGGCAGTGATGAGCAGTTCTTC. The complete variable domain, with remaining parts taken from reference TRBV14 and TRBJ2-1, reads EAGVTQFPSHSVIEKGQTVTLRCDPISGHDNLYWYRRVMGKEIKFLLHFVKESKQDESGMPNNRFLAERTGGTYSTLKVQPAELEDSGVYFCASSQVPGLGSDEQFFGPGTRLTVL.

CDR3 in DNA: TGCAGTGCTAGTACCCCGGGCACGAGGGACTATGGCTACACCTTC. It encodes CSASTPGTRDYGYTF. This sequence joins TRBV20-1 and TRBJ1-2; no reliable D call. Per the germline V gene, CDR1 is DFQATT and CDR2 is SNEGSKA (reference sequence). V lost 3 bases and J 3 bases, leaving 17 bases between the germline ends. This CDR3 contains 15 residues.

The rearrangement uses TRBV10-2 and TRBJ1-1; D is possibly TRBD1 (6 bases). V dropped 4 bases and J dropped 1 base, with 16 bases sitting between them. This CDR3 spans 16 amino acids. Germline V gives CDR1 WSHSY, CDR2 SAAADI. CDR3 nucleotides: TGCGCCAGCAGTGGGGGAGGGGGGTTGCCGAACACTGAAGCTTTCTTT. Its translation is CASSGGGGLPNTEAFF.

CDR3 bases: TGTGCCAGCAGCTTGTCAGGGACAGGAAACACCATATATTTT. Protein product: CASSLSGTGNTIYF. The gene calls are TRBV7-2 and TRBJ1-3, with a tentative D call TRBD1 (6 bases). V was cut by 3 bases and J by 4 bases, with 10 bases left in between. Per germline, CDR1 SGHTA and CDR2 FQGNSA. The CDR3 length is 14 residues.

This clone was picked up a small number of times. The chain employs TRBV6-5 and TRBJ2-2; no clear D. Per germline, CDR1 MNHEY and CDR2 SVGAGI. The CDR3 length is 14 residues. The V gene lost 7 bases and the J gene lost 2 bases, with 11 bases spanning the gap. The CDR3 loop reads CASTATLNTGELFF. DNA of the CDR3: TGTGCCAGCACCGCGACTCTAAACACCGGGGAGCTGTTTTTT.

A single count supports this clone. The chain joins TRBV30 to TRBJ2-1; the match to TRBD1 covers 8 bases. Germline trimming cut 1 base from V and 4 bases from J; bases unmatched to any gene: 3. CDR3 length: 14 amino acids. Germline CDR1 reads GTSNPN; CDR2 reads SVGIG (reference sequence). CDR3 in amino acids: CAWSGDRGYNEQFF. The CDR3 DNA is TGTGCCTGGAGTGGTGACAGGGGTTACAATGAGCAGTTCTTC.

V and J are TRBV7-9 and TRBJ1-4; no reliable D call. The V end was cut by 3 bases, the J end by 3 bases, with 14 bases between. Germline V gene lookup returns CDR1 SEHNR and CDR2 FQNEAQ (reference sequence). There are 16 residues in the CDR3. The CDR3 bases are TGTGCCAGCAGCTTCGTTGGAGGAGGTCCTAATGAAAAACTGTTTTTT. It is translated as CASSFVGGGPNEKLFF.

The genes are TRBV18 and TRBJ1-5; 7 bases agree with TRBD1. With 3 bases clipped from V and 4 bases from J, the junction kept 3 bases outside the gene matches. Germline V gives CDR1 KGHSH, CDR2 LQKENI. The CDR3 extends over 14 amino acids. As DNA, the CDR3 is TGTGCCAGCTCACCCGGGACAGCTAATCAGCCCCAGCATTTT. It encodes CASSPGTANQPQHF.

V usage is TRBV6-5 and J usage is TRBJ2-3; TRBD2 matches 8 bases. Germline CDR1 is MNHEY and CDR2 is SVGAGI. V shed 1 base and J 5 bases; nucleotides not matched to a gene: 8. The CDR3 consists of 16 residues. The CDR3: CASSYWVGGGIDTQYF. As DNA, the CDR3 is TGTGCCAGCAGTTACTGGGTAGGCGGGGGGATAGATACGCAGTATTTT.

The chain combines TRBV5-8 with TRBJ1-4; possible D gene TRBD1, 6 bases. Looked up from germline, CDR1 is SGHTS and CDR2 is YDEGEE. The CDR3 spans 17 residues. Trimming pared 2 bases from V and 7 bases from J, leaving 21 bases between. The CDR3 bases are TGTGCCAGCAGCTTCTTGTCGCTCGGCAGGGGAGGTGAAAAACTGTTTTTT. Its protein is CASSFLSLGRGGEKLFF.

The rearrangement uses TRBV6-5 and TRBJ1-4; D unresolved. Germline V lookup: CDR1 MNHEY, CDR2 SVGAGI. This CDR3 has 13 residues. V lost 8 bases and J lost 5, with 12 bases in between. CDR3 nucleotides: TGTGCCAGCGCGATGACGGAAAATGAAAAACTGTTTTTT. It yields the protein CASAMTENEKLFF.

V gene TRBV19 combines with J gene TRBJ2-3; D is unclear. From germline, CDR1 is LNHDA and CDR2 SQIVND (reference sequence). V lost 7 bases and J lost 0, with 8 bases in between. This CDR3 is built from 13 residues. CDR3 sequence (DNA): TGTGCCAGTAAACGGTATAGCACAGATACGCAGTATTTT. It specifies CASKRYSTDTQYF.

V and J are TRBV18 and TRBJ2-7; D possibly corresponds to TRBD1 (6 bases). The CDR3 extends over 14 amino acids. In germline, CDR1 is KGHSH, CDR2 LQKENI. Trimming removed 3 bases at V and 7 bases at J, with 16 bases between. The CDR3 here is CASSPTDSPREQYV. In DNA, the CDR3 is TGTGCCAGCTCACCGACGGACAGCCCTAGGGAGCAGTACGTC.

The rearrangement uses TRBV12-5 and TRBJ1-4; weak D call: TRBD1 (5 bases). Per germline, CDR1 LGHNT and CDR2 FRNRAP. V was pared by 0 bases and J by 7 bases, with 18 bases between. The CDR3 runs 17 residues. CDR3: CASGLVLGAREAEKLFF. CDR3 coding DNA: TGTGCTAGTGGTTTGGTACTAGGGGCAAGGGAGGCTGAAAAACTGTTTTTT.

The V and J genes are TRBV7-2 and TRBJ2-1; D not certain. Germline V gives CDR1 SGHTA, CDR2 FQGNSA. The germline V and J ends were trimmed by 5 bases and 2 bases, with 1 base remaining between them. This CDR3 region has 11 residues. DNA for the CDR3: TGTGCCAGCAGCGCCTACAATGAGCAGTTCTTC. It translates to CASSAYNEQFF.

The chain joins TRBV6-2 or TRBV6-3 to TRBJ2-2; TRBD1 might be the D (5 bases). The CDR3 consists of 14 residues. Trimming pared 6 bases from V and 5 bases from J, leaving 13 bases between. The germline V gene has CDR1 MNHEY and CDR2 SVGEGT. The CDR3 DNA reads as TGTGCCAGCAGCCCCTTAACAGGTACCGGGGAGCTGTTTTTT. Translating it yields CASSPLTGTGELFF.

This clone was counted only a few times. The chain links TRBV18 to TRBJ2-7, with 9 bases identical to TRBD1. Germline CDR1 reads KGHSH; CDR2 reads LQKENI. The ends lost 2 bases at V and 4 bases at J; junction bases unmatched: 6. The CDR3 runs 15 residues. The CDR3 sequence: CASSPAGQGLYEQYV. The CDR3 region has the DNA TGTGCCAGCTCACCAGCCGGACAGGGGTTGTACGAGCAGTACGTC.

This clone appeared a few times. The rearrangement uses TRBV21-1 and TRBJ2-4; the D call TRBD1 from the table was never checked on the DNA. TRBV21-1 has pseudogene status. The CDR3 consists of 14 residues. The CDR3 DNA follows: TGTGCCAGCGGGCCAACACGAGCCAAAAACATTCAGTACTTC. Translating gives CASGPTRAKNIQYF.

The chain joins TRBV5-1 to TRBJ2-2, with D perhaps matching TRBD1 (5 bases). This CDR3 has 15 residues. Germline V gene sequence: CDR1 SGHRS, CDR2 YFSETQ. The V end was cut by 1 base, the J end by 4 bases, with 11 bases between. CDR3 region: CASSLSKGPTGELFF. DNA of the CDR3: TGCGCCAGCAGCTTGTCAAAGGGGCCCACCGGGGAGCTGTTTTTT.